This entry lists 29 T cell receptor beta chains sequenced from one sample in a study of T-cell memory formation after mild COVID-19. TCRdb called the 5' RACE reads again in MiXCR, with one record for every CDR3 protein. The data contain about 560,000 distinct CDR3 sequences, about 20% of them singletons. Sequencing used PBMCs or a T cell subset sorted from them (not recorded which). These TCRs come from an adult woman who had mild COVID-19 (a few samples of this study predate the infection). Cell type and time point are not known.

The gene calls are TRBV20-1 and TRBJ2-1; 8 bases are a match to TRBD1. This CDR3 contains 19 residues. V was pared by 6 bases and J by 6 bases, with 25 bases of the junction left unmatched. CDR1 is DFQATT, CDR2 SNEGSKA, per germline (reference sequence). The CDR3 here is CSAPAIVMEGSTGGNEQFF. The CDR3 DNA sequence: TGCAGTGCCCCGGCGATTGTGATGGAAGGTTCCACAGGGGGCAATGAGCAGTTCTTC.

This clonotype was observed a few times. V usage is TRBV25-1 and J usage is TRBJ1-5, with unresolved D. V was trimmed by 4 bases and J by 2 bases, leaving 6 bases between them. Germline CDR1 is MGHDK and CDR2 is SYGVNS. The CDR3 length is 13 residues. The CDR3 sequence is CASSVKGNQPQHF. The CDR3 region has the DNA TGTGCCAGCAGTGTTAAAGGCAATCAGCCCCAGCATTTT.

V is TRBV7-9 and J is TRBJ1-2; D is ambiguous. CDR1 is SEHNR and CDR2 is FQNEAQ in the germline V gene (reference sequence). V was trimmed by 5 bases and J by 1 base, leaving 11 bases between them. The CDR3 extends over 14 amino acids. CDR3 coding DNA: TGTGCCAGCAGCCAGGAGACACTTAACTATGGCTACACCTTC. Encoded protein: CASSQETLNYGYTF.

The J gene is TRBJ1-5, the V gene TRBV20-1; 9 bases map to TRBD1. The V and J ends lost 6 bases and 6 bases, in that order; junction bases with no gene match: 21. CDR3 length: 18 residues. CDR1 and CDR2 from the germline V gene are DFQATT and SNEGSKA (reference sequence). The CDR3 region is CSAPPGQGVGWESQPQHF. CDR3 DNA: TGCAGTGCACCCCCGGGACAGGGTGTGGGTTGGGAGAGTCAGCCCCAGCATTTT.

This clonotype came up a few times. The rearrangement joins TRBV5-6 to TRBJ2-5, with 7 bases fitting TRBD2. The CDR3 contains 16 residues. The germline V gene has CDR1 SGHDT and CDR2 YYEEEE. The J segment lost 5 bases and the V segment lost 5 bases, leaving 15 bases of the junction unmatched. CDR3 bases: TGTGCCAGCAGATCCAGCGGGGCCCCAACAGCGGAGACCCAGTACTTC. Protein product: CASRSSGAPTAETQYF.

The CDR3 DNA reads as TGTGCCAGCAGTGTCGGACTAGCGGGAGAGGCTGAGCAGTTCTTC. Protein: CASSVGLAGEAEQFF. The chain couples TRBV2 to TRBJ2-1; 13 bases match TRBD2. CDR1 and CDR2 (germline): SNHLY, FYNNEI. V was clipped by 4 bases and J by 9 bases; unmatched bases: 6. This CDR3 is 15 amino acids long.

The V and J genes are TRBV29-1 and TRBJ1-1, with D unclear. Per the germline V gene, CDR1 is SQVTM and CDR2 is ANQGSEA. Trimming took off 6 bases at V and 4 bases at J, with 12 bases between the two ends. This CDR3 has 12 residues. DNA of the CDR3: TGCAGCGTCCCCCGGGCTAGCACTGAAGCTTTCTTT. It specifies CSVPRASTEAFF.

This clonotype was detected only a few times. The chain carries TRBV7-7 and TRBJ2-1; D is perhaps TRBD1 (6 bases). Germline values: CDR1 SSHAT, CDR2 FNYEAQ (reference sequence). The CDR3 length is 13 residues. V was shortened by 2 bases and J by 5 bases, with 7 bases between the two germline ends. CDR3 nucleotides: TGTGCCAGCAGCTTATCAGGGGACAATGAGCAGTTCTTC. Encoded protein: CASSLSGDNEQFF.

V gene TRBV7-3 combines with J gene TRBJ2-7, with TRBD2 matching 7 bases. CDR1 is SGHTA and CDR2 is FQGTGA in the germline V gene. After removal of 5 bases from V and 5 bases from J, the junction contained 9 bases not matched to a gene. The CDR3 consists of 14 residues. The CDR3 region has the DNA TGTGCCAGCAGCCGTGACACCGGACTAGACGAGCAGTACTTC. Translating it yields CASSRDTGLDEQYF.

The chain links TRBV3-1 to TRBJ2-5, with 11 bases matching TRBD2. V trimming: 4 bases; J trimming: 3 bases; junction bases outside the gene matches: 4. Germline V gene sequence: CDR1 LGHDT, CDR2 YNNKEL (reference sequence). The CDR3 extends over 15 amino acids. CDR3 nucleotides: TGTGCCAGCAGCCCAGCTAGCGGGGGGAAAGAGACCCAGTACTTC. It encodes CASSPASGGKETQYF.

This clonotype was recorded a few times. The chain carries TRBV27 and TRBJ2-1, with D possibly TRBD1 on 5 matching bases. Trimming removed 3 bases at V and 0 bases at J, with 15 bases between. CDR3 length: 17 amino acids. CDR1 and CDR2 (germline): MNHEY, SMNVEV (reference sequence). CDR3 sequence (DNA): TGTGCCAGCAGTTTCCTCAGGGTCCCGAGCTCCTACAATGAGCAGTTCTTC. This translates into CASSFLRVPSSYNEQFF.

This clonotype appeared a few times. The V call is TRBV29-1, the J call TRBJ1-1, with 7 bases matching TRBD1. Germline V gene data show CDR1 as SQVTM and CDR2 as ANQGSEA. V lost 6 bases and J lost 1; bases outside the gene matches: 5. The CDR3 extends over 13 amino acids. CDR3 sequence reads: CSVATGSNTEAFF. The CDR3 DNA sequence: TGCAGCGTCGCGACAGGGTCGAACACTGAAGCTTTCTTT.

V gene TRBV6-5 combines with J gene TRBJ1-1; maybe TRBD1 (6 bases). Germline lookup yields CDR1 MNHEY and CDR2 SVGAGI. V was clipped by 2 bases and J by 1 base, with 11 bases between them. CDR3 length: 15 amino acids. Written as DNA, the CDR3 is TGTGCCAGCAGTTACGTGGGGGCGGGGAACACTGAAGCTTTCTTT. It is translated as CASSYVGAGNTEAFF.

V and J are TRBV4-2 and TRBJ2-1; the match to TRBD2 covers 10 bases. The trim removed 0 bases at V and 11 bases at J, leaving 7 bases unmatched. Germline CDR1 and CDR2: LGHNA and YNFKEQ. The CDR3 spans 15 residues. CDR3 region: CASSQEKGSGGKQFF. CDR3 bases: TGTGCCAGCAGCCAAGAGAAGGGTAGCGGGGGGAAGCAGTTCTTC.

The chain is built from TRBV7-6 and TRBJ2-7; 10 nucleotides match TRBD2. The CDR3 loop spans 17 amino acids. The J segment lost 3 bases and the V segment lost 5 bases, leaving 13 bases of the junction unmatched. Per germline, CDR1 SGHVS and CDR2 FNYEAQ. The CDR3 coding sequence is TGTGCCAGCAGCCAGACCACCACTAGCGGGATGCTCTACGAGCAGTACTTC. The encoded protein is CASSQTTTSGMLYEQYF.

V and J are TRBV5-1 and TRBJ1-3; D perhaps matches TRBD1 (5 bases). Germline lookup yields CDR1 SGHRS and CDR2 YFSETQ. The CDR3 covers 18 residues. V lost 0 bases and J 0 bases, leaving 16 bases between the germline ends. The CDR3 bases are TGCGCCAGCAGCTTGGAACCCCAGGGAAAACTCTCTGGAAACACCATATATTTT. Translation gives CASSLEPQGKLSGNTIYF.

The chain combines TRBV29-1 with TRBJ2-1; perhaps TRBD2 as D (5 bases). Trimming left V 2 bases short and J 8 bases short, with 10 bases between. Germline V lookup: CDR1 SQVTM, CDR2 ANQGSEA. The CDR3 extends over 12 amino acids. The CDR3 bases are TGCAGCGTTGAAACACTAGGGTATGAGCAGTTCTTC. This gives the protein CSVETLGYEQFF.

J is TRBJ1-6 and V is TRBV2, with D unclear. Germline assignment: CDR1 SNHLY and CDR2 FYNNEI. The CDR3 spans 14 residues. Deletions cut 4 bases from V and 7 bases from J, with 11 bases between. The CDR3 reads CASSVEGNNSPLHF. The CDR3 region has the DNA TGTGCCAGCAGTGTTGAGGGCAACAATTCACCCCTCCACTTT.

This clonotype has only a few counts. This chain connects TRBV24-1 to TRBJ2-2; D gene uncertain. Germline-derived CDR1 and CDR2 are KGHDR and SFDVKD. CDR3 size: 16 residues. Trimming pared 9 bases from V and 1 base from J, leaving 17 bases between. The CDR3 region has the DNA TGTGCCACCGCGGCGCCGACAAAGATGAACACCGGGGAGCTGTTTTTT. It yields the protein CATAAPTKMNTGELFF.

This clonotype was counted a few times. The chain recombines TRBV24-1 with TRBJ2-7, with TRBD1 matching 11 bases. Trimming cost V 2 bases and J 2 bases; bases outside gene matches: 1. The CDR3 totals 15 residues. CDR1 and CDR2 from the germline V gene are KGHDR and SFDVKD. The CDR3 DNA reads TGTGCCACCAGTGATTCGGGACAGGGGGCCTACGAGCAGTACTTC. Amino acids: CATSDSGQGAYEQYF.

V usage is TRBV5-8 and J usage is TRBJ2-3; TRBD1 aligns across 12 bases. The CDR3 loop spans 16 amino acids. Per germline, CDR1 SGHTS and CDR2 YDEGEE. Trimming took 0 bases from V and 2 from J; bases not matched to a gene: 1. The CDR3 spells CASSLEGQGATDTQYF. The CDR3 DNA follows: TGTGCCAGCAGCTTGGAGGGACAGGGGGCCACAGATACGCAGTATTTT.

The chain is built from TRBV19 and TRBJ2-3; weak D call: TRBD2 (6 bases). V lost 4 bases and J lost 4, with 9 bases in between. The CDR3 loop spans 13 amino acids. Germline V gives CDR1 LNHDA, CDR2 SQIVND (reference sequence). The CDR3 loop is CASSTRLADTQYF. The DNA for the CDR3 is TGTGCCAGTAGTACGCGACTAGCAGATACGCAGTATTTT.

This chain uses TRBV25-1 with TRBJ1-1; 7 nucleotides align to TRBD1. V dropped 8 bases and J dropped 5; count of bases not matched to a gene: 11. Germline V gene sequence: CDR1 MGHDK, CDR2 SYGVNS. The CDR3 loop spans 14 amino acids. This CDR3 reads CASLPRDRGTEAFF. CDR3 in DNA: TGTGCCAGCTTACCCCGGGACAGAGGGACTGAAGCTTTCTTT.

This clonotype was found once. The chain uses TRBV7-2 and TRBJ2-7, with D tentatively TRBD1 (6 bases). Trimming left V 4 bases short and J 2 bases short, with 15 bases between. Germline lookup yields CDR1 SGHTA and CDR2 FQGNSA. The CDR3 spans 15 residues. CDR3 region: CASSSFTGNPYEQYF. The CDR3 DNA sequence: TGTGCCAGCAGCTCGTTTACAGGGAATCCCTACGAGCAGTACTTC.

This clonotype was recorded a few times. This sequence joins TRBV12-3 or TRBV12-4 and TRBJ2-7; no definite D call. There are 14 residues in the CDR3. V gave up 6 bases and J gave up 0 bases, with 12 bases separating them. The CDR3 nucleotides read TGTGCCAGCAGCACAAGGTTGAGCTCCTACGAGCAGTACTTC. Its protein is CASSTRLSSYEQYF.

This clonotype was seen a few times. The chain couples TRBV5-5 to TRBJ2-5; no clear D. Germline V gene lookup returns CDR1 SGHKS and CDR2 YYEKEE (reference sequence). Between the trimmed V and J ends, which lost 2 bases and 5 bases, there was a span of 10 bases. This CDR3 is built from 13 residues. The CDR3 DNA sequence: TGTGCCAGCAGCTTACAAATTGGGGAGACCCAGTACTTC. Translated, it gives CASSLQIGETQYF.

This clonotype was seen more than once but under ten times. The gene calls are TRBV7-3 and TRBJ1-1; 9 positions match TRBD1. This CDR3 is built from 14 residues. J was trimmed by 6 bases and V by 5 bases; bases with no gene match: 7. Germline V gene data show CDR1 as SGHTA and CDR2 as FQGTGA. CDR3: CASSMGTGRPEAFF. The CDR3 DNA reads as TGTGCCAGCAGCATGGGGACAGGGAGACCTGAAGCTTTCTTT.

The DNA for the CDR3 is TGTGCCAGCAGTAGCTGGGGCAATCCAGATACGCAGTATTTT. Amino acid sequence: CASSSWGNPDTQYF. The J gene is TRBJ2-3, the V gene TRBV27; a weak D match, TRBD1 (5 bases). Germline CDR1 reads MNHEY; CDR2 reads SMNVEV (reference sequence). This CDR3 has 14 residues. V gave up 5 bases and J gave up 4 bases, with 13 bases separating them.

The chain is built from TRBV25-1 and TRBJ2-5; D remains ambiguous. V was pared by 1 base and J by 1 base, with 10 bases between. The germline V gene encodes CDR1 MGHDK and CDR2 SYGVNS. The CDR3 is made up of 15 amino acids. For the CDR3, the DNA is TGTGCCAGCAGTGAATTGTATAGGTTCCAAGAGACCCAGTACTTC. The encoded protein is CASSELYRFQETQYF.